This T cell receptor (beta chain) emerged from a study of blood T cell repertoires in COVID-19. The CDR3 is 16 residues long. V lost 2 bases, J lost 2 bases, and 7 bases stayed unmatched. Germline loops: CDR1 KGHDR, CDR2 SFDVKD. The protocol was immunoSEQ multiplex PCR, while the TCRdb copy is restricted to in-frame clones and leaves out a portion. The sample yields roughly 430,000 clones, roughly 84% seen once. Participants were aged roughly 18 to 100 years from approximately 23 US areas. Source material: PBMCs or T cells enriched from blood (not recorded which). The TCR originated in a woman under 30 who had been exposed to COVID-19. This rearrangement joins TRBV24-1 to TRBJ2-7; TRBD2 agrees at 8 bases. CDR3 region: CATSDSIGRAPYEQYF. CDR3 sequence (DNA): TGTGCCACCAGTGATTCTATCGGGAGGGCCCCCTACGAGCAGTACTTC.